A selection of T cell receptor beta chains follows, all from one sample in a study of blood T cell repertoires in COVID-19. Profiled with immunoSEQ multiplex PCR; TCRdb holds only in-frame clones, not every one. The sample records roughly 230,000 clones, about 86% being singletons. Sequencing was done on a sample of peripheral blood. These receptors were collected from a man in his fifties or sixties with active or convalescent COVID-19. Both conserved end residues are part of each CDR3. The D gene is left open where the match is weak. The size entry is marked missing in some rows and otherwise reads once, few, many or a size class.

J gene,clone size,V gene,D gene,CDR3 protein,CDR3 DNA
TRBJ1-2,-,TRBV5-6,-,CASSLDRAHGYTF,TGTGCCAGCAGCTTGGACAGGGCCCATGGCTACACCTTC
TRBJ1-3,-,TRBV7-9,-,CASSLPSSRVSGNTIYF,TGTGCCAGCAGCTTACCCTCTTCGAGAGTCTCTGGAAACACCATATATTTT
TRBJ1-1,-,TRBV5-1,-,CASSLSGATEAFF,TGCGCCAGCAGCTTATCAGGGGCCACTGAAGCTTTCTTT
TRBJ1-2,-,TRBV11-3,TRBD1,CASSLDPSQGQVF,TGTGCCAGCAGCTTAGATCCTTCACAGGGGCAAGTCTTC
TRBJ2-2,few,TRBV7-2,-,CASSRQITGELFF,TGTGCCAGCAGCCGACAGATCACCGGGGAGCTGTTTTTT
TRBJ1-3,-,TRBV19,TRBD1,CASSMDRVAGNTIYF,TGTGCCAGTAGTATGGACAGGGTGGCTGGAAACACCATATATTTT
TRBJ2-5,-,TRBV3-1/TRBV3-2,-,CASSLSKEGFGETQYF,TGTGCCAGCAGCCTATCAAAGGAGGGGTTCGGAGAGACCCAGTACTTC
TRBJ1-1,-,TRBV18,-,CASSPGDTEAFF,TGTGCCAGCTCACCCGGAGATACTGAAGCTTTCTTT
TRBJ2-3,-,TRBV5-6,TRBD2,CASSLGTSGADTQYF,TGTGCCAGCAGCTTGGGGACTAGCGGGGCAGATACGCAGTATTTT
TRBJ2-7,-,TRBV19,TRBD2,CASSIETSGYYEQYF,TGTGCCAGTAGTATAGAAACTAGCGGGTACTACGAGCAGTACTTC
TRBJ1-2,once,TRBV19,-,CASSIDPEGYGYTF,TGTGCCAGTAGTATAGACCCAGAGGGCTATGGCTACACCTTC
TRBJ2-5,-,TRBV5-6,-,CASSGDTGQKETQYF,TGTGCCAGCAGCGGGGACACGGGGCAGAAAGAGACCCAGTACTTC
TRBJ1-2,-,TRBV16,-,CASSQWEGRRYGYTF,TGTGCCAGCAGCCAATGGGAGGGGCGACGCTATGGCTACACCTTC
TRBJ1-3,-,TRBV28,-,CASSLWRGQGNTIYF,TGTGCCAGCAGTTTATGGCGGGGGCAAGGGAACACCATATATTTT
TRBJ2-5,-,TRBV7-9,-,CASSLGGDAETQYF,TGTGCCAGCAGCTTAGGGGGAGACGCGGAGACCCAGTACTTC
TRBJ1-2,-,TRBV19,-,CASSSVLSPNYGYTF,TGTGCCAGTAGTTCGGTCCTGAGTCCCAACTATGGCTACACCTTC
TRBJ2-6,-,TRBV7-9,TRBD1,CASSLAGTGLSGANVLTF,TGTGCCAGCAGCTTGGCCGGGACAGGTCTCTCTGGGGCCAACGTCCTGACTTTC
TRBJ1-2,-,TRBV6-2/TRBV6-3,-,CASSYPPRDILGPDYGYTF,TGTGCCAGCAGTTACCCCCCTAGGGACATCCTTGGTCCTGACTATGGCTACACCTTC
TRBJ1-2,once,TRBV5-6,TRBD1,CASSEGQEPVYTF,TGTGCCAGCAGCGAGGGACAGGAGCCGGTATACACCTTC
TRBJ1-2,-,TRBV7-9,-,CASSLVNKNYGYTF,TGTGCCAGCAGCTTAGTGAACAAGAACTATGGCTACACCTTC
TRBJ1-3,-,TRBV29-1,-,CSVGGSSGNTIYF,TGCAGCGTTGGTGGCAGCTCTGGAAACACCATATATTTT
TRBJ2-7,-,TRBV5-4,-,CASSLAYGGEQYF,TGTGCCAGCAGCTTGGCTTACGGGGGCGAGCAGTACTTC
TRBJ2-1,-,TRBV6-5,-,CASSPQGWDNEQFF,TGTGCCAGCAGTCCCCAGGGATGGGACAATGAGCAGTTCTTC
TRBJ1-2,-,TRBV28,-,CASSLGDLFGGYTF,TGTGCCAGCAGTTTAGGAGACCTCTTTGGGGGCTACACCTTC
TRBJ2-1,-,TRBV11-2,-,CASSPGASGTYNEQFF,TGTGCCAGCAGTCCAGGGGCTAGCGGCACTTACAATGAGCAGTTCTTC
TRBJ1-1,-,TRBV30,-,CAWSESTEAFF,TGTGCCTGGAGTGAGAGCACTGAAGCTTTCTTT
TRBJ1-2,-,TRBV6-4,TRBD1,CASSPNQGQGSYGYTF,TGTGCCAGCAGCCCTAACCAGGGACAGGGCAGCTATGGCTACACCTTC
TRBJ1-2,-,TRBV14,-,CASSLQGFTDYGYTF,TGTGCCAGCAGCCTACAGGGTTTTACGGACTATGGCTACACCTTC
TRBJ2-7,-,TRBV29-1,-,CSVEAADYEQYF,TGCAGCGTTGAAGCGGCGGACTACGAGCAGTACTTC
TRBJ1-1,-,TRBV30,TRBD1,CAGGSGYPEAFF,TGTGCAGGGGGCAGTGGGTATCCTGAAGCTTTCTTT
TRBJ1-6,-,TRBV7-7,-,CASSLVTGSYNSPLHF,TGTGCCAGCAGCTTAGTGACGGGCTCCTATAATTCACCCCTCCACTTT
TRBJ2-3,-,TRBV30,-,CAWQGGGKDTQYF,TGTGCCTGGCAGGGGGGCGGGAAAGATACGCAGTATTTT
TRBJ1-1,-,TRBV27,TRBD1,CASRRTGGATEAFF,TGTGCCAGCCGCCGTACAGGGGGGGCCACTGAAGCTTTCTTT
TRBJ1-5,-,TRBV5-8,TRBD1,CASSLDRGRSQPQHF,TGTGCCAGCAGCCTCGACAGGGGGCGAAGTCAGCCCCAGCATTTT
TRBJ1-2,-,TRBV20-1,-,CSASATGYGYTF,TGCAGTGCTAGTGCAACAGGCTATGGCTACACCTTC
TRBJ2-5,-,TRBV30,TRBD1,CAWQHTGVGETQYF,TGTGCCTGGCAGCACACAGGGGTGGGGGAGACCCAGTACTTC
TRBJ1-4,-,TRBV3-1/TRBV3-2,-,CASSRTVTDEKLFF,TGTGCCAGCAGTCGGACAGTCACTGATGAAAAACTGTTTTTT
TRBJ2-1,-,TRBV24-1,TRBD1,CATSDPTGAHNEQFF,TGTGCCACCAGTGATCCGACAGGGGCACACAATGAGCAGTTCTTC
TRBJ1-4,-,TRBV10-3,-,CAISEPSAGEKLFF,TGTGCCATCAGTGAGCCGTCCGCGGGGGAAAAACTGTTTTTT
TRBJ1-6,-,TRBV9,-,CATPGGPSYNSPLHF,TGTGCCACCCCGGGGGGTCCCTCCTATAATTCACCCCTCCACTTT
TRBJ1-2,many,TRBV5-1,-,CASSGTGKDGYTF,TGCGCCAGCAGCGGTACAGGGAAGGATGGCTACACCTTC
TRBJ2-1,-,TRBV24-1,-,CATQTPTMGNEQFF,TGTGCCACCCAGACACCCACCATGGGCAATGAGCAGTTCTTC
TRBJ2-7,-,TRBV2,TRBD1,CASSVRDRGDEQYF,TGTGCCAGCAGTGTCCGGGACAGGGGGGACGAGCAGTACTTC
TRBJ2-7,few,TRBV28,TRBD1,CASSFPGQGRLGEQYF,TGTGCCAGCAGTTTTCCGGGACAGGGGCGTTTAGGCGAGCAGTACTTC
TRBJ1-1,-,TRBV30,-,CAWSHTGNTEAFF,TGTGCCTGGAGCCATACTGGGAACACTGAAGCTTTCTTT
TRBJ2-3,-,TRBV5-4,TRBD2,CASSIGTSPGADTQYF,TGTGCCAGCAGCATCGGGACTAGTCCCGGGGCAGATACGCAGTATTTT
TRBJ1-1,-,TRBV10-2,-,CASSAWANTEAFF,TGCGCCAGCAGTGCATGGGCGAACACTGAAGCTTTCTTT
TRBJ1-1,-,TRBV7-2,-,CASSFATGNTEAFF,TGTGCCAGCAGCTTCGCGACAGGGAACACTGAAGCTTTCTTT